This T cell receptor (beta chain) was identified in a study of control samples from healthy donors and cancer patients. This clone was detected once. TCRdb keeps only in-frame clones here, not all; method: immunoSEQ multiplex PCR. The table has 90,000 to 130,000 clones, 88% seen once. The V end was cut by 4 bases, the J end by 6 bases, with 12 bases between. Germline-derived CDR1 and CDR2 are SGHAT and FQNNGV. This CDR3 region has 14 residues. The sample comprised PBMCs. This rearrangement joins TRBV11-2 to TRBJ2-2, with D unclear. The clonotype was recovered from a woman aged 55-69 years with lung cancer. Here the CDR3 reads CASSYRDVAGELFF. CDR3 bases: TGTGCCAGCAGCTACCGCGACGTGGCCGGGGAGCTGTTTTTT.